The 27 T cell receptor beta chains given below trace back to one sample, sequenced in a study of immune evolution from preneoplasia to lung adenocarcinoma. Sequenced by immunoSEQ multiplex PCR; TCRdb stores in-frame clones only, minus some. Among 5,000 or so clones listed, around 80% were seen once. The material sequenced was FFPE lung adenocarcinoma in situ tissue. The receptors were gathered from a person between 70 and 80 years old with lung adenocarcinoma.

This chain links TRBV10-2 with TRBJ2-4; 7 bases agree with TRBD1. Looked up from germline, CDR1 is WSHSY and CDR2 is SAAADI. This CDR3 region has 16 residues. Unmatched junction bases numbered 11, after V lost 7 bases and J lost 2 bases. The CDR3 sequence: CASTDRGHSTKNIQYF. The CDR3 DNA reads as TGCGCCAGCACGGATAGGGGGCATTCGACCAAAAACATTCAGTACTTC.

By its share, this clone is large (0.1 to 1%). The V call is TRBV6-5, the J call TRBJ2-3; D tentatively reads TRBD1 or TRBD2 (6 bases each). V lost 5 bases, J lost 9 bases, and 12 bases lay in between. There are 12 residues in the CDR3. Germline loops: CDR1 MNHEY, CDR2 SVGAGI. The CDR3 reads CASSPQGGTQYF. The CDR3 DNA follows: TGTGCCAGCAGTCCACAGGGAGGAACGCAGTATTTT.

This chain links TRBV28 with TRBJ2-6, with 7 bases lining up with TRBD1. This CDR3 contains 20 residues. J lost 0 bases, V lost 8 bases, and 19 bases had no gene match. CDR1 is MDHEN and CDR2 is SYDVKM in the germline V gene. The CDR3 bases are TGTGCCAGCCCGATGGCGACAGGGTACTTGCCACGCTCTGGGGCCAACGTCCTGACTTTC. Encoded protein: CASPMATGYLPRSGANVLTF.

This clone was found once. CDR3 amino acids: CASSLGLGSTDTQYF. The CDR3 DNA reads as TGTGCCAGCAGTCTGGGACTGGGCAGCACAGATACGCAGTATTTT. The chain joins TRBV28 to TRBJ2-3, with D perhaps matching TRBD2 (6 bases). With 5 bases removed from V and 0 bases from J, the gap between germline ends came to 12 bases. CDR3 length equals 15 residues. CDR1 and CDR2 from the germline V gene are MDHEN and SYDVKM.

This chain joins TRBV6-5 and TRBJ2-1; D not resolved. Trimming removed 0 bases from V and 7 bases from J, with 7 bases in between. The CDR3 has 13 amino acids. The germline CDR1 and CDR2 sequences are MNHEY and SVGAGI. The CDR3 DNA reads TGTGCCAGCAGTTACTCGCCAAATAATGAGCAGTTCTTC. It yields the protein CASSYSPNNEQFF.

The chain is built from TRBV28 and TRBJ1-6, with a weak D call TRBD1 (5 bases). V gave up 4 bases and J gave up 6 bases, with 22 bases separating them. This CDR3 region has 18 residues. Germline lookup yields CDR1 MDHEN and CDR2 SYDVKM. The CDR3 DNA follows: TGTGCCAGCAGTTCCACGCTCTTCCGTGGGGGGGTTAATTCACCCCTCCACTTT. This codes for CASSSTLFRGGVNSPLHF.

The chain links TRBV15 to TRBJ2-7; TRBD1 matches at 8 bases. V trimming: 0 bases; J trimming: 4 bases; junction bases outside the gene matches: 8. The CDR3 loop spans 16 amino acids. From germline, CDR1 is LNHNV and CDR2 YYDKDF (reference sequence). The CDR3 sequence is CATSRDRTGISYEQYF. CDR3 in DNA: TGTGCCACCAGCAGAGATAGGACAGGGATTTCGTACGAGCAGTACTTC.

This CDR3 reads CASRYRDHEQYF. In nucleotides, the CDR3 is TGTGCCAGCAGGTACAGGGACCACGAGCAGTACTTC. The genes are TRBV6-1 and TRBJ2-7; D perhaps matches TRBD1 (6 bases). CDR1 is MNHNS and CDR2 is SASEGT in the germline V gene. The V end was cut by 6 bases, the J end by 5 bases, with 11 bases between. This CDR3 spans 12 amino acids.

The rearrangement joins TRBV14 to TRBJ2-3; 7 nucleotides agree with TRBD2. CDR3 length: 18 amino acids. Germline CDR1 is SGHDN and CDR2 is FVKESK. Germline trimming cut 0 bases from V and 3 bases from J; bases unmatched to any gene: 12. This CDR3 is CASSQDQRGALRTDTQYF. The CDR3 nucleotides read TGTGCCAGCAGCCAAGATCAGCGGGGCGCACTTAGAACAGATACGCAGTATTTT.

The V call is TRBV11-2, the J call TRBJ2-1; 10 nucleotides align to TRBD2. The CDR3 contains 15 residues. After removal of 0 bases from V and 7 bases from J, the junction contained 3 bases not matched to a gene. Germline CDR1 is SGHAT and CDR2 is FQNNGV. CDR3 region: CASSLELAGVNEQFF. DNA of the CDR3: TGTGCCAGCAGCTTAGAGCTAGCGGGAGTTAATGAGCAGTTCTTC.

V is TRBV5-1 and J is TRBJ2-7; D assignment may be TRBD1 or TRBD2 (5 bases each). This CDR3 has 16 amino acids. Trimming removed 0 bases at V and 5 bases at J, with 18 bases between. CDR1 is SGHRS and CDR2 is YFSETQ in the germline V gene. Here the CDR3 reads CASSLEGRQGDHEQYF. CDR3 coding DNA: TGCGCCAGCAGCTTGGAGGGGCGTCAAGGGGACCACGAGCAGTACTTC.

The J gene is TRBJ1-6, the V gene TRBV5-8; 10 bases line up with TRBD1. The CDR3 length is 15 residues. CDR1 and CDR2 (germline): SGHTS, YDEGEE. After removal of 5 bases from V and 9 bases from J, the junction contained 8 bases not matched to a gene. CDR3 bases: TGTGCCAGCAGTGTCTCGGGGACAGGGGTTTCACCCCTCCACTTT. It specifies CASSVSGTGVSPLHF. Combining the CDR3 with reference TRBV5-8 and TRBJ1-6 gives the whole variable domain EAGVTQSPTHLIKTRGQQATLRCSPISGHTSVYWYQQALGLGLQFLLWYDEGEERNRGNFPPRFSGRQFPNYSSELNVNALELEDSALYLCASSVSGTGVSPLHFGNGTRLTVT.

The V call is TRBV30, the J call TRBJ1-1; D is uncertain. The V and J ends lost 0 bases and 1 base respectively, with 6 bases between them. From germline, CDR1 is GTSNPN and CDR2 SVGIG (reference sequence). This CDR3 is built from 13 residues. Here the CDR3 reads CAWSVIWNTEAFF. CDR3 coding DNA: TGTGCCTGGAGTGTAATCTGGAACACTGAAGCTTTCTTT.

V and J are TRBV4-2 and TRBJ2-3; 10 bases are shared with TRBD2. Germline values: CDR1 LGHNA, CDR2 YNFKEQ. J gave up 3 bases and V 4 bases, and 10 bases lay outside the gene matches. The CDR3 length is 17 residues. CDR3 sequence (DNA): TGTGCCAGCAGCCCCTACCGTACTAGCGGGGAAACAGATACGCAGTATTTT. It codes for CASSPYRTSGETDTQYF.

The V gene is TRBV19, the J gene TRBJ2-1; D perhaps matches TRBD1 (6 bases). The CDR3 spans 14 residues. Germline CDR1 is LNHDA and CDR2 is SQIVND (reference sequence). The ends were cut back, 6 bases at V and 7 bases at J, with 16 bases in the middle. CDR3 nucleotides: TGTGCCAGTAGGTCCGTGACAGGAGCAAATGAGCAGTTCTTC. Translated: CASRSVTGANEQFF.

This chain uses TRBV19 with TRBJ2-5; no definite D call. V dropped 4 bases and J dropped 4 bases, with 7 bases sitting between them. Germline values: CDR1 LNHDA, CDR2 SQIVND (reference sequence). CDR3 length: 12 amino acids. The DNA for the CDR3 is TGTGCCAGTAGTAGCGATCGAGAGACCCAGTACTTC. Translated, it gives CASSSDRETQYF.

V is TRBV27 and J is TRBJ2-1; 11 bases line up with TRBD2. The CDR3 totals 16 residues. The V segment lost 0 bases and the J segment 9 bases; nucleotides outside the gene matches: 7. Germline V CDR1 and CDR2: MNHEY, SMNVEV (reference sequence). The CDR3 protein is CASSLSTSGSMGEQFF. The CDR3 DNA sequence: TGTGCCAGCAGTTTATCTACTAGCGGGAGTATGGGTGAGCAGTTCTTC.

The chain couples TRBV4-1 to TRBJ2-1, with no clear D. The CDR3 is 15 residues long. CDR1 MGHRA and CDR2 YSYEKL come from the germline V gene. Trimming left V 5 bases short and J 8 bases short, with 19 bases between. The CDR3 DNA sequence: TGCGCCAGCAGCGACATAGCCCTCTATGGGTATGAGCAGTTCTTC. Its translation: CASSDIALYGYEQFF.

V is TRBV30 and J is TRBJ1-2, with D perhaps matching TRBD1 (5 bases). V lost 7 bases and J 8 bases, leaving 17 bases between the germline ends. CDR3 length: 12 residues. CDR1 and CDR2 from the germline V gene are GTSNPN and SVGIG (reference sequence). CDR3 loop: CALNRDSGGYTF. DNA of the CDR3: TGTGCCTTAAACCGGGACTCTGGAGGCTACACCTTC. Full variable domain (outside the CDR3, taken from reference TRBV30 and TRBJ1-2): SQTIHQWPATLVQPVGSPLSLECTVEGTSNPNLYWYRQAAGRGLQLLFYSVGIGQISSEVPQNLSASRPQDRQFILSSKKLLLSDSGFYLCALNRDSGGYTFGSGTRLTVV.

This rearrangement joins TRBV11-2 to TRBJ2-3, with D unclear. The germline CDR1 and CDR2 sequences are SGHAT and FQNNGV. The CDR3 totals 11 residues. V dropped 6 bases and J dropped 4 bases, with 5 bases sitting between them. The DNA for the CDR3 is TGTGCCAGCAGGGGCGCAGATACGCAGTATTTT. Translation: CASRGADTQYF.

This rearrangement joins TRBV5-1 to TRBJ2-5, with 9 bases aligning to TRBD1. The CDR3 runs to 14 residues. The germline gives CDR1 SGHRS, CDR2 YFSETQ. The trim removed 4 bases at V and 5 bases at J, leaving 6 bases unmatched. CDR3 region: CASSPGTGLETQYF. For the CDR3, the DNA is TGCGCCAGCAGCCCGGGGACAGGGCTGGAGACCCAGTACTTC.

The chain has TRBV6-1 and TRBJ2-5; TRBD2 aligns across 12 bases. Trimming removed 6 bases from V and 6 bases from J; junction bases left unmatched: 8. The CDR3 has 15 residues. Germline assignment: CDR1 MNHNS and CDR2 SASEGT. This CDR3 is CASRPSGGVQKTQYF. DNA of the CDR3: TGTGCCAGCAGACCTAGCGGGGGGGTGCAAAAGACCCAGTACTTC.

The chain joins TRBV19 to TRBJ2-7; 7 bases fit TRBD1. CDR1 and CDR2 from the germline V gene are LNHDA and SQIVND (reference sequence). This CDR3 comprises 13 residues. The V gene end was trimmed by 2 bases and the J gene end by 3 bases; junction bases not matched to a gene: 1. The CDR3, as DNA: TGTGCCAGTAGTATACGACAGGGCTACGAGCAGTACTTC. Protein sequence: CASSIRQGYEQYF.

This chain links TRBV19 with TRBJ2-7; D is ambiguous. Trimming removed 5 bases at V and 3 bases at J, with 11 bases between. Germline V gives CDR1 LNHDA, CDR2 SQIVND (reference sequence). The CDR3 loop spans 13 amino acids. The CDR3 sequence: CASSPNPHYEQYF. The CDR3 bases are TGTGCCAGTAGTCCGAACCCCCACTACGAGCAGTACTTC. Complete variable domain (other parts from reference TRBV19 and TRBJ2-7): DGGITQSPKYLFRKEGQNVTLSCEQNLNHDAMYWYRQDPGQGLRLIYYSQIVNDFQKGDIAEGYSVSREKKESFPLTVTSAQKNPTAFYLCASSPNPHYEQYFGPGTRLTVT.

There are a few counts of this clone. V is TRBV7-9 and J is TRBJ2-1; TRBD2 agrees at 7 bases. The CDR3 has 15 residues. CDR1 SEHNR and CDR2 FQNEAQ come from the germline V gene (reference sequence). J lost 3 bases, V lost 3 bases, and 5 bases had no gene match. CDR3 region: CASSFGREYYNEQFF. In nucleotides, the CDR3 is TGTGCCAGCAGCTTCGGGCGGGAGTACTACAATGAGCAGTTCTTC. The whole variable domain, filled in from reference TRBV7-9 and TRBJ2-1, reads DTGVSQNPRHKITKRGQNVTFRCDPISEHNRLYWYRQTLGQGPEFLTYFQNEAQLEKSRLLSDRFSAERPKGSFSTLEIQRTEQGDSAMYLCASSFGREYYNEQFFGPGTRLTVL.

The chain has TRBV5-6 and TRBJ2-5; 8 nucleotides line up with TRBD2. This CDR3 comprises 16 residues. Trimming removed 0 bases from V and 4 bases from J; junction bases left unmatched: 8. CDR1 and CDR2 from the germline V gene are SGHDT and YYEEEE. CDR3 residues: CASSLAERERLETQYF. DNA of the CDR3: TGTGCCAGCAGCTTGGCCGAGCGGGAGAGGCTAGAGACCCAGTACTTC.

The chain has TRBV6-5 and TRBJ1-5, with a tentative D call TRBD1 (6 bases). The V and J ends lost 8 bases and 1 base respectively, with 12 bases between them. In germline, CDR1 is MNHEY, CDR2 SVGAGI. This CDR3 has 14 amino acids. CDR3 sequence (DNA): TGTGCCAGCGGGACACTATCCAGCAATCAGCCCCAGCATTTT. Its protein is CASGTLSSNQPQHF.